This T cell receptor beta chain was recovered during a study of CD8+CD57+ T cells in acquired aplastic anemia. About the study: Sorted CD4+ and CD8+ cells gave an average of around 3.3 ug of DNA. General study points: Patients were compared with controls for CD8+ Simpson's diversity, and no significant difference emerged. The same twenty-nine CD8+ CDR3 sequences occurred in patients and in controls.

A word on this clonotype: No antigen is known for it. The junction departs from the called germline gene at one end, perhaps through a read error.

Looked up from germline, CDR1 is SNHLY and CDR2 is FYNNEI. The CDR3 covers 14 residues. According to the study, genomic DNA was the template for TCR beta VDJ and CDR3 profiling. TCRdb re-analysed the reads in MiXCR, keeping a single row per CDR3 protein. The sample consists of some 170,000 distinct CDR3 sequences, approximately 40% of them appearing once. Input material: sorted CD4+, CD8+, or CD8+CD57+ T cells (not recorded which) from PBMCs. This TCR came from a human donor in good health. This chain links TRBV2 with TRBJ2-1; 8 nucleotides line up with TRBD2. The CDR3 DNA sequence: TGTGCCAGCAGCCGGGGGGGTTCCTACAATGAGCAGCTCTTC. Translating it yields CASSRGGSYNEQLF.